This TCR beta chain was sequenced in a study of blood T cell repertoires in COVID-19 (dated by TCRdb to 2020 to 2021). For the wider study: Collaborator samples came from the United States, Italy and Spain and covered acute and convalescent phases of COVID-19. The material from the prospective study consisted of cDNA or gDNA derived from T cells, B-cell-depleted T cells, or PBMCs. Subjects who had been exposed to COVID-19, were actively infected with it, or had recovered from it provided the deeply sampled blood TCRbeta repertoires that made up the dataset. The repertoires were released in a freely available public database intended as a resource for research on the immune response to SARS-CoV-2. Samples were obtained from the ongoing ImmuneRACE study (first 160 participants) and from roughly 1,300 subjects provided by 6 global collaborators. Nearly every sample came with metadata listing a de-identified subject ID, COVID-19 status, age in years and sex. Where HLA class I and class II types were available, the types were taken from metadata supplied by the sample provider, not from assay-based typing.

About this clone itself: The antigen it recognizes is unknown. No qualities accompany the bases; no much larger clone lies one base away.

TCRbeta CDR3 regions were amplified from genomic DNA by means of the immunoSEQ Assay, a bias-controlled multiplex PCR. As for the authors' bioinformatics: The number of nucleated cells in each sample was estimated from the amplification of reference gene primers within the assay. To quantify the absolute abundance of each unique TCRbeta CDR3 rearrangement, sequence reads were collapsed and filtered. Productive Simpson clonality was computed per sample as the square root of Simpson's diversity index over productive rearrangements. Drawn from immuneACCESS, this table holds only the in-frame rearrangements with V and J called that TCRdb kept. Clones are partly lost; checked studies trace under half to an unresolved V gene and leave the rest unexplained. That table supplies the V and J calls and clone size; D and trimming were determined from the DNA. This sample holds about 250,000 clones; 80% to 90% were observed only once. Of the sample, roughly 10% is held by the ten largest clones.

Here is what the overall study found, with its caveats: The amount of clinical and demographic metadata varied by source and participant and was provided uncurated.

The CDR3 numbers 14 residues from cysteine through phenylalanine. Only the CDR3 DNA stays, 42 bases, in frame from base 1. V is cut by 2 bases and J by 9 bases, and the space between the germline ends is 14 bases. Taken from the germline V gene, the CDR1 and CDR2 loops are SGHVS and FQNEAQ. Participants in the prospective study were aged 18 to 89 years, lived in over 20 United States geographic areas, and enrolled through a virtual design. To assign participants to cohorts, the prospective study relied on clinical history that participants themselves reported in a screening survey and a study questionnaire. For ImmuneRACE Cohort 3, a participant was defined as recovered based on two consecutive negative NP/OP PCR tests, clearance by a healthcare professional, or resolution of symptoms. Mobile phlebotomists in the prospective study collected whole blood, serum and a nasopharyngeal or oropharyngeal swab from every participant. Participants in the prospective study had the option to provide additional blood draws and questionnaires over a roughly 2-month period. Blood samples from the prospective study were shipped frozen or at room temperature prior to DNA extraction.

The chain was built from TRBV7-8 and TRBJ2-4; TRBD2 could be the D gene, as 6 bases match. The sequenced material came from PBMCs or T cells enriched from blood (not recorded which). The TCR comes from a man aged 35-49 years who had recovered from COVID-19. The DNA reads as follows: TGTGCCAGCAGCTTACTAGGGGACTTGGGCATTCAGTACTTC. Its protein reads: CASSLLGDLGIQYF. The entire variable domain, with the stretches around the CDR3 drawn from the reference TRBV7-8 and TRBJ2-4 proteins, is GAGVSQSPRYKVAKRGQDVALRCDPISGHVSLFWYQQALGQGPEFLTYFQNEAQLDKSGLPSDRFFAERPEGSVSTLKIQRTQQEDSAVYLCASSLLGDLGIQYFGAGTRLSVL.